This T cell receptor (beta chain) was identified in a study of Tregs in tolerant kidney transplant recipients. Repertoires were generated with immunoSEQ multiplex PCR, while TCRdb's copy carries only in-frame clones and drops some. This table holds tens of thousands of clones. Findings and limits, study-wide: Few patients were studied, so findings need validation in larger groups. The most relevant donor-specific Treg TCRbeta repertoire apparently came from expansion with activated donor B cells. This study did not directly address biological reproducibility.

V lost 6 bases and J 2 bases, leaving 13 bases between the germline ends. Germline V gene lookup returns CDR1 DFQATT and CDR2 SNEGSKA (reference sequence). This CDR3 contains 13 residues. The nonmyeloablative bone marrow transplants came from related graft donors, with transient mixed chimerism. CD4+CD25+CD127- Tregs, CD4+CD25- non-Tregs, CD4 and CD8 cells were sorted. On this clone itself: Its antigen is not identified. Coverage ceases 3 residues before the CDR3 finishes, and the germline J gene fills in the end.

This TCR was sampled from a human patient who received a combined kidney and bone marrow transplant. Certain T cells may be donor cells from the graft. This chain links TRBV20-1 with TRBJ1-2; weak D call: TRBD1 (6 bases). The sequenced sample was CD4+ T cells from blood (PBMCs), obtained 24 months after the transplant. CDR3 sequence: CSAKNGGNYGYTF. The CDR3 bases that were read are TGCAGTGCCAAAAATGGGGGCAACTATGGC.